This passage covers 28 T cell receptor beta chains from one sample sequenced in a study of blood T cells in healthy people across ages. Primed by a sample-barcoded 5' primer and a J-beta primer mix, a second PCR proceeded for about 6 to 11 cycles. TCRdb ran MiXCR on the 5' RACE reads and lists one entry per CDR3 protein. The sample carries about 1 million distinct CDR3 sequences, more than 35% recorded once. The sequenced sample was blood. The receptor set was obtained from a woman between 55 and 75 years old in good health.

This clonotype turned up a few times. The V gene is TRBV10-3, the J gene TRBJ2-7, with no clear D. Trimming took 6 bases from V and 6 from J, leaving 15 bases between them. Germline lookup yields CDR1 ENHRY and CDR2 SYGVKD. The CDR3 is 13 residues long. The CDR3 sequence: CAIRDLRTSEQYF. The CDR3 DNA reads as TGTGCCATCAGGGACCTCCGGACGTCCGAGCAGTACTTC.

This clonotype was observed a few times. The chain employs TRBV13 and TRBJ2-2; weak D call: TRBD2 (7 bases). V was cut by 5 bases and J by 2 bases, with 12 bases left in between. Germline V gene sequence: CDR1 PRHDT, CDR2 FYEKMQ (reference sequence). The CDR3 is 15 amino acids. CDR3: CASSLRGGNTGELFF. The CDR3 nucleotides are TGTGCCAGCAGCCTAAGGGGGGGAAACACCGGGGAGCTGTTTTTT.

This chain joins TRBV6-5 and TRBJ2-1, with 8 bases that match TRBD2. Germline V gene lookup returns CDR1 MNHEY and CDR2 SVGAGI. CDR3 size: 15 residues. J was trimmed by 7 bases and V by 0 bases; bases with no gene match: 5. The CDR3 is CASSYSRASGNEQFF. For the CDR3, the DNA is TGTGCCAGCAGTTACTCACGGGCTAGCGGGAATGAGCAGTTCTTC.

V and J are TRBV20-1 and TRBJ2-4, with 8 bases aligning to TRBD1. Germline V gene lookup returns CDR1 DFQATT and CDR2 SNEGSKA (reference sequence). This CDR3 comprises 12 residues. V lost 5 bases and J lost 7; bases outside the gene matches: 4. CDR3 bases: TGCAGTGCTGGTCGACAGGGGAACATTCAGTACTTC. It codes for CSAGRQGNIQYF.

The chain recombines TRBV6-1 with TRBJ2-7; the D is unclear. The germline V gene encodes CDR1 MNHNS and CDR2 SASEGT. This CDR3 is 14 amino acids long. The germline V and J ends were trimmed by 3 bases and 2 bases, with 11 bases remaining between them. The CDR3 DNA follows: TGTGCCAGCAGTGAGGGCCTACGGGCCTACGAGCAGTACTTC. Its translation: CASSEGLRAYEQYF.

This clonotype was seen only a few times. V gene TRBV18 combines with J gene TRBJ2-1, with D hard to call. The V end was cut by 3 bases, the J end by 5 bases, with 11 bases between. CDR1 is KGHSH, CDR2 LQKENI, per germline. This CDR3 region has 14 residues. CDR3 sequence: CASSPVGPDNEQFF. CDR3 DNA sequence: TGTGCCAGCTCACCGGTAGGACCGGACAATGAGCAGTTCTTC.

The rearrangement uses TRBV9 and TRBJ2-1, with D possibly being TRBD1 (5 bases). The CDR3 extends over 14 amino acids. V shed 0 bases and J shed 8 bases, with 12 bases lying between them. Per germline, CDR1 SGDLS and CDR2 YYNGEE. This CDR3 is CASSVDQGIHEQFF. CDR3 nucleotides: TGTGCCAGCAGCGTAGATCAGGGCATCCATGAGCAGTTCTTC.

The rearrangement joins TRBV6-4 to TRBJ1-5; D is uncertain. The CDR3 covers 13 residues. V lost 4 bases, J lost 4 bases, and 8 bases lay in between. Germline lookup yields CDR1 MRHNA and CDR2 SNTAGT. The CDR3 DNA reads TGTGCCAGCAGTGCGAACAATAATCAGCCCCAGCATTTT. Translation gives CASSANNNQPQHF.

This clonotype was seen only a few times. The V and J genes are TRBV12-3 or TRBV12-4 and TRBJ2-5; D uncertain. The CDR3 is made up of 14 amino acids. Trimming shortened V by 4 bases and J by 1 base, and 10 bases separated the two germline ends. CDR3 sequence reads: CASSSTRPQETQYF. CDR3 sequence (DNA): TGTGCCAGCAGTTCCACACGGCCCCAAGAGACCCAGTACTTC.

There are a few counts of this clonotype. The chain joins TRBV4-1 to TRBJ2-7; D gene ambiguous. Germline V lookup: CDR1 MGHRA, CDR2 YSYEKL. The CDR3 spans 14 residues. The V end lost 4 bases, the J end lost 3 bases, and 13 bases lay between the germline ends. CDR3 in amino acids: CASSPSRPDYEQYF. CDR3 bases: TGCGCCAGCAGCCCCTCCCGCCCTGACTACGAGCAGTACTTC.

This clonotype was counted ten times or more. The chain carries TRBV29-1 and TRBJ2-1, with unresolved D. Germline assignment: CDR1 SQVTM and CDR2 ANQGSEA. V dropped 2 bases and J dropped 6 bases, with 14 bases sitting between them. The CDR3 totals 14 residues. CDR3 sequence reads: CSVENPRRRNEQFF. The CDR3 nucleotides are TGCAGCGTTGAAAATCCAAGGCGGCGCAATGAGCAGTTCTTC.

The chain uses TRBV6-6 and TRBJ2-5, with D perhaps assigned TRBD1 or TRBD2 (6 bases each). The germline V and J ends were trimmed by 2 bases and 11 bases, with 15 bases remaining between them. Germline CDR1 reads MNHNY; CDR2 reads SVGAGI (reference sequence). The CDR3 totals 13 residues. CDR3 sequence: CASSYDGGGEQYF. CDR3 DNA sequence: TGTGCCAGCAGTTACGACGGGGGCGGAGAGCAGTACTTC.

The chain employs TRBV13 and TRBJ2-1, with D possibly being TRBD2 (6 bases). V lost 0 bases to trimming and J lost 8 bases, with 14 bases between them. Germline lookup yields CDR1 PRHDT and CDR2 FYEKMQ (reference sequence). The CDR3 covers 15 residues. The CDR3 sequence is CASSLGTEEGDEQFF. The CDR3 coding sequence is TGTGCCAGCAGCTTAGGGACTGAGGAGGGTGATGAGCAGTTCTTC.

The rearrangement uses TRBV5-1 and TRBJ2-3; D is perhaps TRBD1 or TRBD2 (5 bases each). Germline-derived CDR1 and CDR2 are SGHRS and YFSETQ. The CDR3 length is 15 residues. Trimming pared 1 base from V and 1 base from J, leaving 10 bases between. The chain's CDR3 is CASSLQGPGTDTQYF. CDR3 DNA sequence: TGCGCCAGCAGCTTGCAGGGACCAGGCACAGATACGCAGTATTTT.

The rearrangement uses TRBV15 and TRBJ2-1; 10 positions match TRBD2. The CDR3 length is 16 residues. CDR1 LNHNV and CDR2 YYDKDF come from the germline V gene (reference sequence). The ends lost 3 bases at V and 4 bases at J; junction bases unmatched: 6. CDR3 in DNA: TGTGCCACCAGCAGGGAAGCGGGAGGGCCGTACAATGAGCAGTTCTTC. It yields the protein CATSREAGGPYNEQFF.

The V and J genes are TRBV27 and TRBJ2-7; 11 nucleotides match TRBD2. Germline assignment: CDR1 MNHEY and CDR2 SMNVEV (reference sequence). CDR3 length equals 16 residues. J gave up 3 bases and V 3 bases, and 7 bases lay outside the gene matches. The CDR3 spells CASSFLTSGRLYEQYF. In DNA, the CDR3 is TGTGCCAGCAGTTTCCTCACTAGCGGGAGACTCTACGAGCAGTACTTC.

V gene TRBV2 combines with J gene TRBJ2-5; the match to TRBD1 covers 9 bases. Germline loops: CDR1 SNHLY, CDR2 FYNNEI. The V gene end was trimmed by 0 bases and the J gene end by 0 bases; junction bases not matched to a gene: 5. The CDR3 loop spans 17 amino acids. In DNA form, the CDR3 reads TGTGCCAGCAGTGAAGCCGTCGGGACAGGGTACCAAGAGACCCAGTACTTC. Translating gives CASSEAVGTGYQETQYF.

This clonotype showed up just a few times. The chain uses TRBV20-1 and TRBJ2-3; maybe TRBD2 (5 bases). CDR3 length: 14 amino acids. The germline V gene encodes CDR1 DFQATT and CDR2 SNEGSKA (reference sequence). The germline V and J ends were trimmed by 3 bases and 2 bases, with 12 bases remaining between them. The CDR3 DNA follows: TGCAGTGCTAGTTTCTGGGAGTCCACAGATACGCAGTATTTT. It codes for CSASFWESTDTQYF.

This clonotype was seen only a few times. The chain couples TRBV9 to TRBJ2-7, with D possibly TRBD1 on 6 matching bases. The V and J ends lost 0 bases and 4 bases respectively, with 11 bases between them. CDR1 is SGDLS, CDR2 YYNGEE, per germline. This CDR3 region has 14 residues. Here the CDR3 reads CASSVGGTLYEQYF. The CDR3 DNA reads as TGTGCCAGCAGCGTAGGTGGGACACTTTACGAGCAGTACTTC. Looking up the rest from reference TRBV9 and TRBJ2-7 gives the full variable domain: DSGVTQTPKHLITATGQRVTLRCSPRSGDLSVYWYQQSLDQGLQFLIQYYNGEERAKGNILERFSAQQFPDLHSELNLSSLELGDSALYFCASSVGGTLYEQYFGPGTRLTVT.

As for this clonotype: Mismatch with germline at one junction end may stem from a read error. V gene TRBV6-5 combines with J gene TRBJ2-7, with D perhaps TRBD1 (6 bases). This CDR3 spans 15 amino acids. Per the germline V gene, CDR1 is MNHEY and CDR2 is SVGAGI. This chain's CDR3 is CTSSTGKQSSYEQYF. The DNA for the CDR3 is TGTACCAGCAGTACAGGGAAACAAAGCTCCTACGAGCAGTACTTC.

CDR3 sequence: CSAPNSGSYNEQFF. The CDR3 DNA follows: TGCAGTGCCCCAAATAGCGGGAGTTACAATGAGCAGTTCTTC. The chain joins TRBV20-1 to TRBJ2-1; TRBD2 agrees at 9 bases. The CDR3 extends over 14 amino acids. The junction had 7 bases not matched to a gene; V was cut back by 6 bases and J by 4 bases. The germline CDR1 and CDR2 sequences are DFQATT and SNEGSKA (reference sequence).

CDR3 loop: CAWSEKGRDYGYTF. The CDR3 nucleotides read TGTGCCTGGAGCGAAAAGGGGAGGGACTATGGCTACACCTTC. The V and J genes are TRBV30 and TRBJ1-2, with a weak D call TRBD1 (5 bases). V dropped 3 bases and J dropped 3 bases, with 14 bases sitting between them. The CDR3 loop spans 14 amino acids. Germline-derived CDR1 and CDR2 are GTSNPN and SVGIG (reference sequence).

This clonotype was seen once. The chain joins TRBV3-1 to TRBJ1-2, with 9 bases aligning to TRBD1. The CDR3 is 18 residues long. The V and J ends lost 0 bases and 8 bases, in that order; junction bases with no gene match: 16. The germline V gene encodes CDR1 LGHDT and CDR2 YNNKEL (reference sequence). As DNA, the CDR3 is TGTGCCAGCAGCCAAGAGGTGCCGGGGACAGGGCACAAGAAGGGCTACACCTTC. Translating gives CASSQEVPGTGHKKGYTF. Full variable domain (missing parts from reference TRBV3-1 and TRBJ1-2): DTAVSQTPKYLVTQMGNDKSIKCEQNLGHDTMYWYKQDSKKFLKIMFSYNNKELIINETVPNRFSPKSPDKAHLNLHINSLELGDSAVYFCASSQEVPGTGHKKGYTFGSGTRLTVV.

The J gene is TRBJ2-1, the V gene TRBV12-3 or TRBV12-4, with D perhaps TRBD2 (5 bases). V lost 6 bases and J 9 bases, leaving 15 bases between the germline ends. The CDR3 consists of 13 residues. The CDR3 loop is CASSRNVAPEQFF. The CDR3 DNA reads as TGTGCCAGCAGCCGGAACGTAGCGCCTGAGCAGTTCTTC.

V gene TRBV6-1 combines with J gene TRBJ1-1, with D unclear. There are 12 residues in the CDR3. Germline CDR1 and CDR2: MNHNS and SASEGT. CDR3: CVTRELNTEAFF. The CDR3 DNA reads as TGTGTCACCAGAGAATTGAACACTGAAGCTTTCTTT.

The V call is TRBV3-1, the J call TRBJ2-7; TRBD2 matches 9 bases. The better agreement between TRBJ2-5 and the DNA end casts doubt on the J call. Germline loops: CDR1 LGHDT, CDR2 YNNKEL (reference sequence). This CDR3 region has 17 residues. Here the CDR3 DNA reads TGTGCCAGCAGCCAAGCTGTGATAGCGGGAGTATGGGAGACCCAGTACTTC. Translation: CASSQAVIAGVWETQYF.

This clonotype was counted a few times. The chain uses TRBV20-1 and TRBJ2-3; 7 nucleotides align to TRBD2. Germline trimming cut 2 bases from V and 3 bases from J; bases unmatched to any gene: 8. CDR3 size: 15 residues. The germline V gene has CDR1 DFQATT and CDR2 SNEGSKA (reference sequence). In DNA form, the CDR3 reads TGCAGTGCTAGATCTGATCCGGGAGGAACAGATACGCAGTATTTT. Its protein is CSARSDPGGTDTQYF.

The chain is built from TRBV6-5 and TRBJ1-2; the D is unclear. V shed 4 bases and J shed 6 bases, with 15 bases lying between them. The germline gives CDR1 MNHEY, CDR2 SVGAGI. CDR3 length equals 14 residues. CDR3 coding DNA: TGTGCCAGCAGTTCTAACGTGGGGTTTAATGGCTACACCTTC. Its protein product is CASSSNVGFNGYTF.